These 6 T cell receptor beta chains came from one sample sequenced in a study of T cells in Graves' hyperthyroidism and ophthalmopathy. RNA transcripts gave rise to amplified TCR beta CDR3 regions. The HTBI primer set served for first-round RT-PCR of the TCR CDR3. TCRdb used MiXCR to reprocess the multiplex PCR reads, holding one entry per CDR3 protein. The sample lists under 250,000 distinct CDR3 sequences, about 25% occurring once. Sequenced material: blood. The source of these receptors is a woman aged 40 to 55 with Graves' ophthalmopathy.

The J gene is TRBJ1-5, the V gene TRBV6-1; D gene ambiguous. Trimming took 8 bases from V and 3 from J, leaving 11 bases between them. Germline V gene lookup returns CDR1 MNHNS and CDR2 SASEGT. This CDR3 is built from 13 residues. CDR3 sequence: CASGRTPNQPQHF. The CDR3 DNA sequence: TGTGCCAGCGGCCGGACCCCCAATCAGCCCCAGCATTTT.

CDR3 DNA sequence: TGCAGTGCTAGAGATAGCGGGCTCCCCCAAGAGACCCAGTACTTC. It is translated as CSARDSGLPQETQYF. The chain carries TRBV20-1 and TRBJ2-5; TRBD2 matches 7 bases. The trim removed 0 bases at V and 1 base at J, leaving 5 bases unmatched. Germline V gene data show CDR1 as DFQATT and CDR2 as SNEGSKA (reference sequence). The CDR3 totals 15 residues.

This clonotype was seen at least ten times. The germline gene is not matched at one end of the junction; a read error may be the cause. V and J are TRBV7-7 and TRBJ2-7; D tentatively fits TRBD1 or TRBD2 (5 bases each). The CDR3 consists of 15 residues. Germline CDR1 is SSHAT and CDR2 is FNYEAQ (reference sequence). CDR3 loop: CASSLGDGEFDEQYF. In DNA form, the CDR3 reads TGTGCTAGCAGCTTGGGGGACGGGGAATTTGACGAGCAGTACTTC.

The rearrangement links TRBV6-4 to TRBJ1-1; no definite D call. CDR1 and CDR2 from the germline V gene are MRHNA and SNTAGT. V lost 6 bases and J 0 bases, leaving 8 bases between the germline ends. This CDR3 spans 13 amino acids. The DNA of the CDR3 is TGTGCCAGCAGGGGATTGTTGAACACTGAAGCTTTCTTT. Translation gives CASRGLLNTEAFF.

J is TRBJ1-1 and V is TRBV28, with a possible D match to TRBD1 (5 bases). This CDR3 has 14 amino acids. The V gene's germline CDR1 is MDHEN and CDR2 SYDVKM. Trimming took 8 bases from V and 5 from J, leaving 18 bases between them. CDR3 nucleotide sequence: TGTGCCAGCCGGGACCTTCGAATACTAACTGAAGCTTTCTTT. Translation: CASRDLRILTEAFF.

This clonotype was recorded many times. The chain combines TRBV9 with TRBJ1-2; D gene uncertain. Deletions cut 0 bases from V and 4 bases from J, with 10 bases between. CDR3 length: 14 amino acids. The germline V gene has CDR1 SGDLS and CDR2 YYNGEE. CDR3 region: CASSVVPVGYGYTF. CDR3 DNA sequence: TGTGCCAGCAGCGTAGTCCCGGTGGGCTATGGCTACACCTTC.